The 4 T cell receptor beta chains given below trace back to one sample, sequenced in a study of cytomegalovirus exposure and HLA in healthy donors. The PCR contained 60 Vbeta and 13 Jbeta primers. Clones were sequenced by immunoSEQ multiplex PCR, and TCRdb holds only the in-frame ones, with some missing. The sample shows approximately 92,000 clones, around four fifths of them seen only once. Sequences were obtained from PBMCs. The receptors shown here come from a middle-aged man in good health and CMV-seropositive.

This clone was counted a single time. The chain uses TRBV7-3 and TRBJ2-3; the D is unclear. This CDR3 spans 15 amino acids. Germline V lookup: CDR1 SGHTA, CDR2 FQGTGA. V lost 2 bases and J 2 bases, leaving 11 bases between the germline ends. The DNA of the CDR3 is TGTGCCAGCAGCTTAGACCGAGGAGACACAGATACGCAGTATTTT. This sequence encodes CASSLDRGDTDTQYF.

Worth noting for this clone: Compared with germline, one end of the junction differs, possibly owing to a read error. This chain joins TRBV28 and TRBJ1-2, with 10 bases lining up with TRBD1. The CDR3 length is 15 residues. The germline V gene encodes CDR1 MDHEN and CDR2 SYDVKM. CDR3 nucleotide sequence: TGTGCCAGCAGGGGGGGGACAGGGGTTAGCTATGGCTACCCCTTC. It is translated as CASRGGTGVSYGYPF.

The CDR3 reads CASSAPPGRGDTEAFF. CDR3 DNA: TGTGCCAGCAGCGCCCCCCCGGGGAGGGGGGACACTGAAGCTTTCTTT. This sequence joins TRBV9 and TRBJ1-1, with D perhaps matching TRBD1 (6 bases). The CDR3 is 16 amino acids. The V end lost 3 bases, the J end lost 3 bases, and 18 bases lay between the germline ends. Germline CDR1 and CDR2: SGDLS and YYNGEE.

This chain links TRBV4-3 with TRBJ2-5, with a weak D call TRBD1 (5 bases). The closer fit of TRBJ2-7 to the DNA end suggests the J call may be wrong. The CDR3 consists of 15 residues. Germline loops: CDR1 LGHNA, CDR2 YSLEER. This chain's CDR3 is CASSQDPTGQYEQYF. CDR3 sequence (DNA): TGCGCCAGCAGCCAAGATCCAACAGGCCAATACGAGCAGTACTTC.